This entry features one T cell receptor (beta chain) sequence. In TCRdb, the 5' RACE reads were re-called with MiXCR into one record per CDR3 protein. The sample has tens of thousands of distinct CDR3 sequences, around 15% seen once. J was trimmed by 8 bases and V by 6 bases; bases with no gene match: 7. The CDR3 covers 13 residues. The source of the sample is a study of T cells of healthy individuals. The TCR sequence derives from a human donor in good health. V usage is TRBV12-3 or TRBV12-4 and J usage is TRBJ1-1, with 9 bases fitting TRBD1. The CDR3 DNA is TGTGCCAGCAGCGTAAAACAGGGGGCGGAAGCTTTCTTT. Translating it yields CASSVKQGAEAFF.